These 21 T cell receptor beta chains were all obtained from the same sample, sequenced in a study of shared clonotypes between healthy human individuals. Sequencing was performed with immunoSEQ multiplex PCR; in TCRdb, only in-frame clones are kept and a portion is missing. The sample includes 2 million to 2.5 million clones, roughly 94% of them seen just once. Sequenced material: naive CD4+ T cells sorted from blood. Sample subset: CD45RA+ positively selected. These receptors were collected from a man aged 18 to 29 in good health.

V gene TRBV5-4 combines with J gene TRBJ2-7, with D maybe TRBD2 (6 bases). The CDR3 runs to 15 residues. V gave up 2 bases and J gave up 5 bases, with 17 bases separating them. Germline V gene sequence: CDR1 SGHNT, CDR2 YYREEE (reference sequence). This CDR3 is CASSLRGAGKDEQYF. CDR3 coding DNA: TGTGCCAGCAGCTTACGAGGGGCGGGAAAGGACGAGCAGTACTTC.

J is TRBJ1-4 and V is TRBV9, with D hard to call. The germline V gene has CDR1 SGDLS and CDR2 YYNGEE. The CDR3 spans 15 residues. V was pared by 0 bases and J by 8 bases, with 14 bases between. CDR3 coding DNA: TGTGCCAGCAGCGTAGCTGAGGGCCTCAGGGAAAAACTGTTTTTT. Translating it yields CASSVAEGLREKLFF.

Details on this clone: Other nucleotide sequences in the sample specify the same CDR3. CDR3 amino acids: CASSLTGTSSYNEQFF. The CDR3, as DNA: TGTGCCAGCAGCTTAACCGGAACGAGCTCCTACAATGAGCAGTTCTTC. The chain carries TRBV7-2 and TRBJ2-1; D gene ambiguous. V was cut by 2 bases and J by 0 bases, with 11 bases left in between. The germline CDR1 and CDR2 sequences are SGHTA and FQGNSA. This CDR3 spans 16 amino acids.

This clone has just one count. The chain is built from TRBV30 and TRBJ1-5; possibly TRBD1 for D (5 bases). CDR3 size: 13 residues. CDR1 and CDR2 from the germline V gene are GTSNPN and SVGIG (reference sequence). The germline V and J ends were trimmed by 3 bases and 9 bases, with 15 bases remaining between them. The CDR3 DNA follows: TGTGCCTGGAGATGGGGCCCTTCAGGGCCCCAGCATTTT. Protein: CAWRWGPSGPQHF.

Concerning this clone: This CDR3 is also generated by other DNA sequences in the sample. Here the CDR3 DNA reads TGCAGCGTATTAACCGGGGACTATGGCTACACCTTC. Translating gives CSVLTGDYGYTF. The gene calls are TRBV29-1 and TRBJ1-2, with no clear D. Trimming removed 6 bases at V and 3 bases at J, with 11 bases between. CDR1 SQVTM and CDR2 ANQGSEA come from the germline V gene. The CDR3 is 12 amino acids.

The V call is TRBV5-4, the J call TRBJ2-1, with D perhaps assigned TRBD1 or TRBD2 (5 bases each). Germline V CDR1 and CDR2: SGHNT, YYREEE (reference sequence). Trimming took 0 bases from V and 0 from J, leaving 13 bases between them. The CDR3 spans 17 residues. CDR3 nucleotide sequence: TGTGCCAGCAGCTTGGGGGACCCCCAGAGCTCCTACAATGAGCAGTTCTTC. This gives the protein CASSLGDPQSSYNEQFF.

The gene calls are TRBV18 and TRBJ1-4; no firm D call. This CDR3 has 14 residues. Germline CDR1 reads KGHSH; CDR2 reads LQKENI. V lost 1 base and J 5 bases, leaving 8 bases between the germline ends. CDR3 protein: CASSPQRKNEKLFF. The CDR3 bases are TGTGCCAGCTCACCACAACGCAAGAATGAAAAACTGTTTTTT.

The V and J genes are TRBV9 and TRBJ1-6, with unresolved D. CDR1 and CDR2 (germline): SGDLS, YYNGEE. This CDR3 comprises 14 residues. V shed 0 bases and J shed 9 bases, with 10 bases lying between them. CDR3 in amino acids: CASSVAGIGSPLHF. The CDR3 bases are TGTGCCAGCAGCGTAGCCGGGATTGGTTCACCCCTCCACTTT.

In nucleotides, the CDR3 is TGTGCCAGCAGCCCAGAACCCAGCACAGATACGCAGTATTTT. Its protein is CASSPEPSTDTQYF. The chain uses TRBV5-4 and TRBJ2-3; unclear D gene. The CDR3 is 14 amino acids. V gave up 4 bases and J gave up 0 bases, with 9 bases separating them. Germline CDR1 is SGHNT and CDR2 is YYREEE (reference sequence). The full variable domain, with the rest looked up from reference TRBV5-4 and TRBJ2-3, is ETGVTQSPTHLIKTRGQQVTLRCSSQSGHNTVSWYQQALGQGPQFIFQYYREEENGRGNFPPRFSGLQFPNYSSELNVNALELDDSALYLCASSPEPSTDTQYFGPGTRLTVL.

The chain couples TRBV11-3 to TRBJ2-2; D gene ambiguous. The ends were cut back, 5 bases at V and 0 bases at J, with 7 bases in the middle. CDR1 is SGHNT and CDR2 is YENEEA in the germline V gene. The CDR3 totals 14 residues. CDR3 sequence reads: CASSQAANTGELFF. The CDR3 nucleotides are TGTGCCAGCAGCCAAGCCGCGAACACCGGGGAGCTGTTTTTT.

V and J are TRBV4-3 and TRBJ1-2; D is perhaps TRBD1 (6 bases). Germline V lookup: CDR1 LGHNA, CDR2 YSLEER. CDR3 length: 15 residues. Trimming took 4 bases from V and 8 from J, leaving 20 bases between them. CDR3 loop: CASSPTGTLREGYTF. In DNA form, the CDR3 reads TGCGCCAGCAGCCCAACAGGGACTCTTAGGGAGGGCTACACCTTC.

This clone was counted between two and nine times. The chain has TRBV7-9 and TRBJ1-1; 7 nucleotides align to TRBD1. V gave up 5 bases and J gave up 1 base; unmatched junction bases: 7. The CDR3 sequence is 15 residues long. Germline V gene lookup returns CDR1 SEHNR and CDR2 FQNEAQ (reference sequence). For the CDR3, the DNA is TGTGCCAGCAGCAAGACAGGGACGAGGAACACTGAAGCTTTCTTT. This sequence encodes CASSKTGTRNTEAFF.

The chain employs TRBV30 and TRBJ1-1, with no clear D. The CDR3 covers 12 residues. CDR1 and CDR2 (germline): GTSNPN, SVGIG (reference sequence). Trimming removed 1 base from V and 7 bases from J, with 10 bases in between. CDR3 DNA: TGTGCCTGGAGTGCCGTGGGTTTTGAAGCTTTCTTT. This codes for CAWSAVGFEAFF.

Here the CDR3 reads CASSLDRDGRSANYGYTF. In DNA, the CDR3 is TGTGCCAGCAGCTTGGACAGGGACGGGAGAAGCGCTAACTATGGCTACACCTTC. The chain employs TRBV5-6 and TRBJ1-2; D is possibly TRBD1 (6 bases). There are 18 residues in the CDR3. The germline V gene has CDR1 SGHDT and CDR2 YYEEEE. V gave up 0 bases and J gave up 0 bases, with 18 bases separating them.

This chain links TRBV25-1 with TRBJ2-1; TRBD1 is a possible D gene (6 bases). Per the germline V gene, CDR1 is MGHDK and CDR2 is SYGVNS. This CDR3 region has 13 residues. Trimming cost V 4 bases and J 7 bases, with 11 bases left between them. This CDR3 is CASSVEDRNEQFF. The CDR3 nucleotides read TGTGCCAGCAGTGTTGAGGACAGAAATGAGCAGTTCTTC.

As regards this clone: Other DNA variants within this sample encode the same CDR3. The CDR3 nucleotides are TGTGCCAGCAGCCTCGGGGGTAGCTATGGCTACACCTTC. It encodes CASSLGGSYGYTF. This chain links TRBV28 with TRBJ1-2; possible D gene TRBD1, 5 bases. The V end lost 6 bases, the J end lost 4 bases, and 12 bases lay between the germline ends. Germline lookup yields CDR1 MDHEN and CDR2 SYDVKM. The length of the CDR3 is 13 residues.

The rearrangement joins TRBV18 to TRBJ1-3; no firm D call. Germline V CDR1 and CDR2: KGHSH, LQKENI. The CDR3 is 15 amino acids. Trimming took 2 bases from V and 0 from J, leaving 8 bases between them. The chain's CDR3 is CASSPEVISGNTIYF. The CDR3 DNA sequence: TGTGCCAGCTCACCAGAGGTGATCTCTGGAAACACCATATATTTT.

The V and J genes are TRBV14 and TRBJ2-7, with no clear D. V was cut by 4 bases and J by 0 bases, with 13 bases left in between. The germline CDR1 and CDR2 sequences are SGHDN and FVKESK. The CDR3 has 15 residues. The chain's CDR3 is CASSPPGRNSYEQYF. The CDR3 DNA is TGTGCCAGCAGCCCCCCCGGTAGGAACTCCTACGAGCAGTACTTC.

The V gene is TRBV10-3, the J gene TRBJ2-2; TRBD1 matches 7 bases. V dropped 8 bases and J dropped 2; count of bases not matched to a gene: 8. The CDR3 consists of 15 residues. From germline, CDR1 is ENHRY and CDR2 SYGVKD. The CDR3 region has the DNA TGTGCCATCGCCCGGGACAGTAAAAACACCGGGGAGCTGTTTTTT. This gives the protein CAIARDSKNTGELFF.

The genes are TRBV5-6 and TRBJ2-2; TRBD2 agrees at 8 bases. The V gene end was trimmed by 6 bases and the J gene end by 1 base; junction bases not matched to a gene: 5. The germline V gene has CDR1 SGHDT and CDR2 YYEEEE. The CDR3 contains 15 residues. CDR3 nucleotide sequence: TGTGCCAGCAATCCGGGACTAGGGAACACCGGGGAGCTGTTTTTT. The encoded protein is CASNPGLGNTGELFF.

This chain joins TRBV5-1 and TRBJ2-2, with D perhaps TRBD1 (5 bases). Trimming pared 3 bases from V and 3 bases from J, leaving 9 bases between. Germline CDR1 SGHRS, CDR2 YFSETQ. The CDR3 is 14 residues long. Here the CDR3 reads CASSSRVDTGELFF. The CDR3 coding sequence is TGCGCCAGCAGCTCCAGGGTGGACACCGGGGAGCTGTTTTTT. Full variable domain (outside the CDR3, taken from reference TRBV5-1 and TRBJ2-2): KAGVTQTPRYLIKTRGQQVTLSCSPISGHRSVSWYQQTPGQGLQFLFEYFSETQRNKGNFPGRFSGRQFSNSRSEMNVSTLELGDSALYLCASSSRVDTGELFFGEGSRLTVL.